One and the same sample provided the 26 T cell receptor beta chains below, sequenced in a study of cytomegalovirus exposure and HLA in healthy donors. This PCR relied on a set of 60 Vbeta primers and 13 Jbeta primers. The table came from immunoSEQ multiplex PCR; TCRdb's copy has only in-frame clones and leaves some out. The data hold around 190,000 clones, with roughly 85% observed a single time. The sequenced material came from PBMCs. The receptors shown here come from a woman aged 50 to 60 in good health and CMV-seronegative.

V gene TRBV28 combines with J gene TRBJ1-2; D gene unclear. The CDR3 has 13 amino acids. CDR1 and CDR2 from the germline V gene are MDHEN and SYDVKM. The ends were cut back, 7 bases at V and 4 bases at J, with 13 bases in the middle. The CDR3 is CASTQRGFYGYTF. The CDR3 DNA reads as TGTGCCAGCACCCAGCGAGGGTTCTATGGCTACACCTTC.

The chain recombines TRBV27 with TRBJ2-1; 8 bases agree with TRBD2. Germline CDR1 MNHEY, CDR2 SMNVEV (reference sequence). CDR3 size: 16 residues. The ends lost 6 bases at V and 0 bases at J; junction bases unmatched: 7. The CDR3 sequence is CASSLGGRFSYNEQFF. The DNA for the CDR3 is TGTGCCAGCAGCCTCGGCGGGAGGTTCTCCTACAATGAGCAGTTCTTC.

The rearrangement uses TRBV4-1 and TRBJ2-7; the match to TRBD2 covers 9 bases. V trimming: 4 bases; J trimming: 9 bases; junction bases outside the gene matches: 13. Germline CDR1 is MGHRA and CDR2 is YSYEKL. CDR3 length equals 15 residues. CDR3 nucleotide sequence: TGCGCCAGCAGCCCGACCCCAGCGGGAGGCCAAGCGCAGTACTTC. Translated, it gives CASSPTPAGGQAQYF.

The rearrangement links TRBV6-5 to TRBJ2-6; tentatively, D is TRBD2 (5 bases). From germline, CDR1 is MNHEY and CDR2 SVGAGI. The V end was cut by 5 bases, the J end by 1 base, with 9 bases between. The CDR3 is 15 residues long. CDR3 sequence (DNA): TGTGCCAGCAGTACCGGGGAATCTGGGGCCAACGTCCTGACTTTC. Translating it yields CASSTGESGANVLTF.

J is TRBJ2-7 and V is TRBV18, with a weak D call TRBD2 (6 bases). V was trimmed by 0 bases and J by 0 bases, leaving 15 bases between them. The CDR3 runs to 17 residues. CDR1 KGHSH and CDR2 LQKENI come from the germline V gene. Here the CDR3 reads CASSPPKGSGSSYEQYF. The CDR3 region has the DNA TGTGCCAGCTCACCACCGAAGGGTAGCGGAAGCTCCTACGAGCAGTACTTC.

The CDR3: CSAPLAGTQYF. The CDR3 coding sequence is TGCAGTGCCCCCCTAGCGGGTACGCAGTATTTT. The chain couples TRBV20-1 to TRBJ2-3; TRBD2 aligns across 8 bases. The CDR3 contains 11 residues. The germline V gene has CDR1 DFQATT and CDR2 SNEGSKA (reference sequence). After removal of 6 bases from V and 8 bases from J, the junction contained 4 bases not matched to a gene.

The rearrangement links TRBV28 to TRBJ2-3, with D perhaps TRBD2 (6 bases). The CDR3 spans 12 residues. V dropped 7 bases and J dropped 9 bases, with 14 bases sitting between them. Looked up from germline, CDR1 is MDHEN and CDR2 is SYDVKM. The CDR3 nucleotides are TGTGCCAGCACGGAGGACTACCAGACGCAGTATTTT. As protein: CASTEDYQTQYF.

The chain has TRBV6-1 and TRBJ1-5; 7 nucleotides align to TRBD1. The germline V gene encodes CDR1 MNHNS and CDR2 SASEGT. V was pared by 8 bases and J by 2 bases, with 6 bases of the junction left unmatched. The CDR3 sequence is 14 residues long. The CDR3 nucleotides read TGTGCCAGCGCTAGGACAGGCGGCAATCAGCCCCAGCATTTT. It specifies CASARTGGNQPQHF.

The V call is TRBV2, the J call TRBJ1-5, with TRBD1 as a possible D gene (5 bases). Germline V gives CDR1 SNHLY, CDR2 FYNNEI. V was pared by 11 bases and J by 0 bases, with 11 bases between. The CDR3 length is 13 residues. In DNA form, the CDR3 reads TGTGCCGGGCGACAGTATAGCAATCAGCCCCAGCATTTT. Translation gives CAGRQYSNQPQHF.

The chain couples TRBV6-5 to TRBJ1-5; D ambiguous. CDR1 is MNHEY and CDR2 is SVGAGI in the germline V gene. The CDR3 is 15 amino acids. Trimming pared 0 bases from V and 3 bases from J, leaving 9 bases between. CDR3 protein: CASSYSRGFNQPQHF. CDR3 DNA: TGTGCCAGCAGTTACTCGAGAGGGTTCAATCAGCCCCAGCATTTT.

This chain connects TRBV11-2 to TRBJ1-2; 10 nucleotides line up with TRBD1. Per germline, CDR1 SGHAT and CDR2 FQNNGV. The ends lost 2 bases at V and 6 bases at J; junction bases unmatched: 3. This CDR3 contains 14 residues. The chain's CDR3 is CASSLRDRGNGYTF. The CDR3 bases are TGTGCCAGCAGCTTACGGGACAGGGGTAATGGCTACACCTTC.

This clone was counted only a few times. This chain connects TRBV5-1 to TRBJ2-1; 14 positions match TRBD2. After removal of 0 bases from V and 6 bases from J, the junction contained 5 bases not matched to a gene. CDR1 and CDR2 (germline): SGHRS, YFSETQ. This CDR3 region has 17 residues. CDR3 loop: CASSLVTGLAGANEQFF. CDR3 DNA sequence: TGCGCCAGCAGCTTGGTTACGGGACTAGCGGGAGCCAATGAGCAGTTCTTC.

This clone appeared a few times. The DNA of the CDR3 is TGTGCCAGCAGCTTCCCTACTAGCGGCAGGGCCAACGAGCAGTACTTC. Translated: CASSFPTSGRANEQYF. The V gene is TRBV7-2, the J gene TRBJ2-7, with 8 bases aligning to TRBD2. This CDR3 has 16 residues. V gave up 3 bases and J gave up 5 bases; unmatched junction bases: 12. CDR1 is SGHTA, CDR2 FQGNSA, per germline. Full variable domain (outside the CDR3, taken from reference TRBV7-2 and TRBJ2-7): GAGVSQSPSNKVTEKGKDVELRCDPISGHTALYWYRQSLGQGLEFLIYFQGNSAPDKSGLPSDRFSAERTGGSVSTLTIQRTQQEDSAVYLCASSFPTSGRANEQYFGPGTRLTVT.

The chain carries TRBV7-9 and TRBJ1-1; D perhaps matches TRBD1 (5 bases). The CDR3 is 15 residues long. CDR1 is SEHNR and CDR2 is FQNEAQ in the germline V gene (reference sequence). Deletions cut 5 bases from V and 4 bases from J, with 17 bases between. CDR3 DNA: TGTGCCAGCAGCCGCACCCCAGGAGGGGTCACTGAAGCTTTCTTT. Its protein is CASSRTPGGVTEAFF.

The chain is built from TRBV28 and TRBJ1-1; perhaps TRBD1 as D (6 bases). The CDR3 totals 14 residues. Between the trimmed V and J ends, which lost 7 bases and 0 bases, there was a span of 12 bases. Germline V gene lookup returns CDR1 MDHEN and CDR2 SYDVKM. For the CDR3, the DNA is TGTGCCAGCACCCGGACAGCGATGAACACTGAAGCTTTCTTT. It is translated as CASTRTAMNTEAFF.

The DNA of the CDR3 is TGTGCCAGCAGCCCCAGTCAGCGAACCCAGTACTTC. This codes for CASSPSQRTQYF. The chain recombines TRBV14 with TRBJ2-5; D unclear. This CDR3 has 12 amino acids. Germline lookup yields CDR1 SGHDN and CDR2 FVKESK. V was clipped by 4 bases and J by 8 bases, with 11 bases between them.

The chain couples TRBV5-4 to TRBJ1-1; unclear D gene. Germline V lookup: CDR1 SGHNT, CDR2 YYREEE (reference sequence). This CDR3 region has 13 residues. Trimming pared 0 bases from V and 4 bases from J, leaving 7 bases between. The CDR3: CASSLASGTEAFF. In nucleotides, the CDR3 is TGTGCCAGCAGCTTGGCCTCCGGCACTGAAGCTTTCTTT.

The sample holds one count of this clone. This chain links TRBV6-5 with TRBJ2-1, with 7 bases that match TRBD2. Trimming took 8 bases from V and 9 from J; bases not matched to a gene: 10. The germline V gene has CDR1 MNHEY and CDR2 SVGAGI. The CDR3 has 13 residues. The CDR3: CASRREREGEQFF. The CDR3 DNA reads TGTGCCAGCCGCCGGGAGCGGGAAGGTGAGCAGTTCTTC.

J is TRBJ2-2 and V is TRBV25-1; 7 bases align to TRBD2. Germline V gene sequence: CDR1 MGHDK, CDR2 SYGVNS. The CDR3 is made up of 17 amino acids. The V and J ends lost 3 bases and 6 bases, in that order; junction bases with no gene match: 13. The CDR3 spells CASSDLAMGGRAGELFF. CDR3 sequence (DNA): TGTGCCAGCAGTGACTTAGCAATGGGCGGGAGAGCCGGGGAGCTGTTTTTT.

The V call is TRBV5-1, the J call TRBJ2-5, with D maybe TRBD1 (6 bases). Germline loops: CDR1 SGHRS, CDR2 YFSETQ. With 1 base removed from V and 1 base from J, the gap between germline ends came to 11 bases. The CDR3 spans 15 residues. The CDR3, as DNA: TGCGCCAGCAGCTTGTTCGGACAGACCCAAGAGACCCAGTACTTC. Translated, it gives CASSLFGQTQETQYF.

In regard to this clone: The same CDR3 also results from other DNA sequences found in this sample. The gene calls are TRBV6-5 and TRBJ1-2; D gene ambiguous. The CDR3 is 14 amino acids. V was trimmed by 0 bases and J by 2 bases, leaving 7 bases between them. From germline, CDR1 is MNHEY and CDR2 SVGAGI. CDR3 protein: CASSYSRQNYGYTF. The CDR3 bases are TGTGCCAGCAGTTACTCGCGGCAGAACTATGGCTACACCTTC.

The chain joins TRBV5-1 to TRBJ1-1; TRBD1 is a possible D gene (5 bases). Trimming took off 6 bases at V and 3 bases at J, with 15 bases between the two ends. Germline CDR1 and CDR2: SGHRS and YFSETQ. The CDR3 runs to 14 residues. The CDR3 DNA sequence: TGCGCCAGCACACTCTATCCGGGGGACACTGAAGCTTTCTTT. Residues: CASTLYPGDTEAFF.

This chain links TRBV30 with TRBJ2-1; 9 bases agree with TRBD2. V dropped 1 base and J dropped 3; count of bases not matched to a gene: 4. Looked up from germline, CDR1 is GTSNPN and CDR2 is SVGIG (reference sequence). This CDR3 has 15 amino acids. The CDR3 sequence: CAWSGSTSGYNEQFF. The CDR3 DNA is TGTGCCTGGAGTGGGTCGACTAGCGGCTACAATGAGCAGTTCTTC.

V is TRBV30 and J is TRBJ2-4; D might be TRBD2 (6 bases). CDR3 size: 11 residues. Per the germline V gene, CDR1 is GTSNPN and CDR2 is SVGIG (reference sequence). V was pared by 7 bases and J by 8 bases, with 12 bases between. The CDR3 DNA follows: TGTGCCTCCCTGGGCGGGGACATTCAGTACTTC. This sequence encodes CASLGGDIQYF.

The gene calls are TRBV10-3 and TRBJ2-7, with 7 bases fitting TRBD1. CDR3 length: 13 amino acids. Unmatched junction bases numbered 10, after V lost 4 bases and J lost 10 bases. Per germline, CDR1 ENHRY and CDR2 SYGVKD. As DNA, the CDR3 is TGTGCCATCAGTGTGGGGACAGTTACCCATCAGTACTTC. Translation: CAISVGTVTHQYF.

The CDR3 sequence is CASSILTGLTYGYTF. As DNA, the CDR3 is TGTGCCAGTAGTATTCTGACGGGACTGACCTATGGCTACACCTTC. The chain recombines TRBV19 with TRBJ1-2; possibly TRBD1 for D (5 bases). This CDR3 region has 15 residues. The ends were cut back, 3 bases at V and 4 bases at J, with 15 bases in the middle. Germline V CDR1 and CDR2: LNHDA, SQIVND (reference sequence).